A single T cell receptor (beta chain) is shown here with its context. V lost 1 base and J 1 base, leaving 7 bases between the germline ends. CDR1 and CDR2 from the germline V gene are SGHVS and FNYEAQ. The CDR3 totals 14 residues. This sample was included in a study of blood T cell repertoires in COVID-19. Enrollment of patients from Seattle took place during active infection, with longitudinal follow-up. In the study's own analysis: Researchers report that nucleated cell counts were estimated from reference gene primer amplification. Only in-frame clones appear in the TCRdb table, and some are missing; sequencing was by immunoSEQ multiplex PCR. The V and J calls and the clone size are those of that table, but D and trimming were determined from the DNA. The sample consists of over 400,000 clones, less than 90% of them appearing once.

The chain recombines TRBV7-6 with TRBJ1-2; D is ambiguous. The source material was peripheral blood. This sequence was found in a woman between 50 and 59 years old with COVID-19, enrolled during active disease. The CDR3 DNA sequence: TGTGCCAGCAGCTTAGATGGGCTTAACTATGGCTACACCTTC. It translates to CASSLDGLNYGYTF.